This is a list of T cell receptor beta chains from one sample in a study of blood T cells in healthy people across ages. Using its own MiXCR run on the 5' RACE reads, TCRdb lists one record per CDR3 protein. The table has roughly 2 million distinct CDR3 sequences, roughly 49% seen once; the top ten hold over 2%. Sequenced sample: blood. Receptors were obtained from a woman aged 40-49 years in good health. CDR3s include the opening cysteine and the closing phenylalanine or tryptophan. A D gene is named only where the DNA matches it firmly. Expanded clones get a size class; other rows say once, few or many, or leave the size out.

TRBV5-1	16	TRBD1	few	TRBJ2-1	TGCGCCAGCAGCCGTATTGACAGGGTCGCATTCCATGAGCAGTTCTTC	CASSRIDRVAFHEQFF
TRBV19	16	TRBD2	once	TRBJ2-1	TGTGCCAGTACCCGGCTAGCGGGGGGATTAGACAATGAGCAGTTCTTC	CASTRLAGGLDNEQFF
TRBV6-1	16	NA	NA	TRBJ2-5	TGTGCCAGCAGTGAAATGGACCGGAGCCAGGGAGAGACCCAGTACTTC	CASSEMDRSQGETQYF
TRBV6-5	13	NA	NA	TRBJ2-7	TGTGCCAGCAGTTACAGGTCTTACAATGAGCAGTACTTC	CASSYRSYNEQYF
TRBV2	13	NA	NA	TRBJ1-2	TGTGCCAGCAAACAGGTGGCGGGCAATGGCTACACCTTC	CASKQVAGNGYTF
TRBV28	13	NA	NA	TRBJ2-7	TGTGCCAGCAGCCCAATATACAGCTACGAGCAGTACTTC	CASSPIYSYEQYF
TRBV20-1	13	NA	few	TRBJ2-7	TGCAGTGCTAAGACAGGCAACTCCTACGAGCAGTACTTC	CSAKTGNSYEQYF
TRBV18	15	NA	NA	TRBJ2-3	TGTGCCAGCTCACCACGACAGGCCAACACAGATACGCAGTATTTT	CASSPRQANTDTQYF
TRBV15	15	NA	NA	TRBJ1-6	TGTGCCACCAGCAGAGATGGGTACAATAATTCACCCCTCCACTTT	CATSRDGYNNSPLHF
TRBV20-1	12	NA	few	TRBJ1-1	TGCAGTGCTCCGGTCAGGTACACTGAAGCTTTCTTT	CSAPVRYTEAFF
TRBV6-1	14	NA	NA	TRBJ2-5	TGTGCCAGCAGTGAATATGATATCCAAGAGACCCAGTACTTC	CASSEYDIQETQYF
TRBV21-1	14	NA	NA	TRBJ2-7	TGTGCCAGCAGCAATCGAGCAGGGGAGTGCGAGCAGTACTTC	CASSNRAGECEQYF
TRBV6-6	14	NA	NA	TRBJ1-5	TGTGCCAGCAGGAGTGAAGTGAGCAATCAGCCCCAGCATTTT	CASRSEVSNQPQHF
TRBV9	16	TRBD2	NA	TRBJ2-3	TGTGCCAGCAGCGTAATGTCTAGCGGGGGCACAGATACGCAGTATTTT	CASSVMSSGGTDTQYF
TRBV2	14	TRBD1	once	TRBJ2-7	TGTGCCAGCAGTTGGACAGGGACTCCTTACGAGCAGTACTTC	CASSWTGTPYEQYF
TRBV9	14	NA	NA	TRBJ1-2	TGTGCCAGCAGCCCCACCAGTATGTACTATGGCTACACCTTC	CASSPTSMYYGYTF
TRBV15	12	NA	NA	TRBJ2-5	TGTGCCACCAGCAGAGGGTTTTTGGACCAGTACTTC	CATSRGFLDQYF
TRBV5-1	15	NA	few	TRBJ2-5	TGCGCCAGCAGCTTGTTGCCCGGGGAGATCGAGACCCAGTACTTC	CASSLLPGEIETQYF
TRBV5-1	17	TRBD2	NA	TRBJ2-3	TGCGCCAGCAGCGTAACGCCAGCGGGAACTAGCACAGATACGCAGTATTTT	CASSVTPAGTSTDTQYF
TRBV7-2	15	TRBD1	few	TRBJ1-2	TGTGCCAGCAGGACAACGACAGGGACTAACTATGGCTACACCTTC	CASRTTTGTNYGYTF
TRBV2	16	NA	NA	TRBJ1-2	TGTGCCAGCAGCCACCGACCAGGGAGGCGGAACTATGGCTACACCTTC	CASSHRPGRRNYGYTF
TRBV7-2	15	NA	NA	TRBJ1-6	TGTGCCAGCAGTGAGTCGCGGGGGTATAATTCACCCCTCCACTTT	CASSESRGYNSPLHF
TRBV27	15	NA	NA	TRBJ2-7	TGTGCCAGCAGACCGCAGAAGGGTAGCTCCTACGAGCAGTACTTC	CASRPQKGSSYEQYF
TRBV4-2	13	NA	NA	TRBJ1-5	TGTGCCAGCAGCCAAGATGGGCTAAGGTCCCAGCATTTT	CASSQDGLRSQHF
TRBV25-1	14	NA	few	TRBJ2-1	TGTGCCAGCAGTGTTGGGGATCGGTACAATGAGCAGTTCTTC	CASSVGDRYNEQFF
TRBV11-3	17	TRBD2	NA	TRBJ2-1	TGTGCCAGCAGCTTTACTCTAGCGGCGAGCTCCTACAATGAGCAGTTCTTC	CASSFTLAASSYNEQFF
TRBV10-3	15	TRBD1	NA	TRBJ1-6	TGTGCCATCAGTGAGTCGACAGGGGGCAATTCACCCCTCCACTTT	CAISESTGGNSPLHF
TRBV20-1	18	TRBD1	NA	TRBJ2-6	TGCAGTGCTAGAGTCCGGGACAGGGCCACTTCTGGGGCCAACGTCCTGACTTTC	CSARVRDRATSGANVLTF
TRBV6-5	14	NA	few	TRBJ1-2	TGTGCCAGCAGTACTGGTGAAGGGGCGGAAGGCTACACCTTC	CASSTGEGAEGYTF
TRBV28	13	NA	NA	TRBJ2-7	TGTGCCAGCAGCTCGTCTCCGGGTTACGAGCAGTACTTC	CASSSSPGYEQYF
TRBV12-3/TRBV12-4	15	NA	NA	TRBJ1-2	TGTGCCAGCAGCCCGTTTGCCTTGGGGTCATCGGGCTACACCTTC	CASSPFALGSSGYTF
TRBV12-3/TRBV12-4	12	NA	few	TRBJ2-1	TGTGCCAGCAGCGGGACACCCAATGAGCAGTTCTTC	CASSGTPNEQFF
TRBV5-6	13	NA	NA	TRBJ2-5	TGTGCCAGACCCGGACACAAACAAGAGACCCAGTACTTC	CARPGHKQETQYF
TRBV24-1	17	TRBD1	NA	TRBJ2-7	TGTGCCACCAGTGACGGCGACAGGGCGTCCACCTACAATGAGCAGTACTTC	CATSDGDRASTYNEQYF